The T cell receptor beta chain under discussion was sequenced for a study of blood T cells in healthy people across ages. Using a J-beta primer mix together with a sample-barcoded 5' primer, a second PCR was run for about 6 to 12 cycles. TCRdb redid the calling of the 5' RACE reads with MiXCR, one entry per CDR3 protein. The sample carries 1.2 million to 1.5 million distinct CDR3 sequences, roughly 40% recorded once. Each of the donors had roughly 9.1 milliliters of peripheral blood drawn into EDTA-treated Vacutainer tubes. This CDR3 region has 13 residues. The germline V gene has CDR1 SEHNR and CDR2 FQNEAQ (reference sequence). V lost 4 bases and J lost 6; bases outside the gene matches: 4. Concerning this clonotype itself: The antigen remains unidentified.

Study conclusions and caveats: Higher naive T cell percentage went strongly together with higher TCR beta diversity. Naive CD4+ cell counts and diversity both ran higher in long-lived than in aged donors. Diversity figures derived from one million T cells were judged to underestimate the true value.

The sample comprised blood. The J gene is TRBJ1-2, the V gene TRBV7-9, with TRBD1 matching over 8 bases. The sequence was collected from a woman aged 18-35 years in good health. The CDR3 coding sequence is TGTGCCAGCAGCTGGACAGGGAAGGATGGCTACACCTTC. As protein: CASSWTGKDGYTF.